The 10 T cell receptor beta chains listed next were all sequenced from one sample in a study of T-cell reconstitution after alpha-beta-depleted transplantation in children. TCRbeta library preparation incorporated unique molecular identifiers. One entry per CDR3 protein results from TCRdb running MiXCR on the PCR reads. This sample has a few hundred thousand distinct CDR3 sequences, with under 8.5% found just once. The source material was PBMCs, sampled before TCRalphabeta/CD19-depleted stem cell transplant. The receptors stem from a boy younger than 10 with acute lymphoblastic leukemia, due to receive a stem cell transplant.

In its sample, this clonotype was seen many times. V and J are TRBV12-3 or TRBV12-4 and TRBJ2-3; D is undetermined. The CDR3 loop spans 14 amino acids. V was trimmed by 7 bases and J by 2 bases, leaving 13 bases between them. CDR3: CASKDPTPTDTQYF. For the CDR3, the DNA is TGTGCCAGCAAGGACCCGACGCCCACAGATACGCAGTATTTT.

The chain couples TRBV11-1 to TRBJ2-6, with D perhaps given as TRBD1 or TRBD2 (5 bases each). From germline, CDR1 is SGHAT and CDR2 FQDESV (reference sequence). This CDR3 region has 20 residues. The germline V and J ends were trimmed by 3 bases and 1 base, with 22 bases remaining between them. The CDR3 loop is CASSLGPSITPGSGANVLTF. In DNA form, the CDR3 reads TGTGCCAGCAGCTTGGGACCGTCAATAACCCCTGGGTCTGGGGCCAACGTCCTGACTTTC.

In its sample, this clonotype was seen a few times. The rearrangement links TRBV7-7 to TRBJ2-1, with a weak D call TRBD1 (5 bases). Trimming left V 3 bases short and J 1 base short, with 10 bases between. Germline assignment: CDR1 SSHAT and CDR2 FNYEAQ (reference sequence). The CDR3 has 15 residues. In nucleotides, the CDR3 is TGTGCCAGCAGCTTGTCCAGGGATTCCTACAATGAGCAGTTCTTC. Protein product: CASSLSRDSYNEQFF.

This chain connects TRBV28 to TRBJ2-1; no clear D. Germline CDR1 reads MDHEN; CDR2 reads SYDVKM. V lost 10 bases to trimming and J lost 0 bases, with 10 bases between them. The CDR3 is 13 amino acids. CDR3 sequence: CATRSVSYNEQFF. The DNA for the CDR3 is TGTGCCACCAGGAGTGTCTCCTACAATGAGCAGTTCTTC.

The rearrangement uses TRBV5-1 and TRBJ2-5; D could derive from TRBD1 or TRBD2 (5 bases each). Trimming removed 4 bases from V and 5 bases from J, with 18 bases in between. The germline gives CDR1 SGHRS, CDR2 YFSETQ. The CDR3 has 15 amino acids. The CDR3 DNA follows: TGCGCCAGCAGCGAAGGGGCCTCCCCGGGGGAGACCCAGTACTTC. Its protein product is CASSEGASPGETQYF. The full variable domain, rest sourced from reference TRBV5-1 and TRBJ2-5, is KAGVTQTPRYLIKTRGQQVTLSCSPISGHRSVSWYQQTPGQGLQFLFEYFSETQRNKGNFPGRFSGRQFSNSRSEMNVSTLELGDSALYLCASSEGASPGETQYFGPGTRLLVL.

This clonotype was counted at least ten times. V and J are TRBV5-5 and TRBJ2-7; 9 nucleotides line up with TRBD1. The V and J ends lost 7 bases and 4 bases, in that order; junction bases with no gene match: 3. The CDR3 runs to 12 residues. CDR1 is SGHKS, CDR2 YYEKEE, per germline (reference sequence). This CDR3 reads CASVGTGYEQYF. The CDR3 DNA follows: TGTGCCAGCGTCGGGACAGGGTACGAGCAGTACTTC.

The chain joins TRBV5-6 to TRBJ1-2; D gene unclear. Germline CDR1 reads SGHDT; CDR2 reads YYEEEE. Trimming took off 4 bases at V and 11 bases at J, with 15 bases between the two ends. The CDR3 extends over 12 amino acids. This chain's CDR3 is CASSLLAGPYTF. The CDR3 region has the DNA TGTGCCAGCAGCCTCCTGGCAGGCCCATACACCTTC. Full variable domain (outside the CDR3, taken from reference TRBV5-6 and TRBJ1-2): DAGVTQSPTHLIKTRGQQVTLRCSPKSGHDTVSWYQQALGQGPQFIFQYYEEEERQRGNFPDRFSGHQFPNYSSELNVNALLLGDSALYLCASSLLAGPYTFGSGTRLTVV.

There are many counts of this clonotype. This chain joins TRBV5-5 and TRBJ2-3, with D maybe TRBD2 (5 bases). The CDR3 has 16 residues. From germline, CDR1 is SGHKS and CDR2 YYEKEE (reference sequence). V was pared by 5 bases and J by 1 base, with 17 bases between. The chain's CDR3 is CASRPDLSVRTDTQYF. For the CDR3, the DNA is TGTGCCAGCAGACCGGACTTATCAGTGCGCACAGATACGCAGTATTTT.

The sample holds many counts of this clonotype. The J gene is TRBJ1-5, the V gene TRBV24-1, with D unresolved. V was shortened by 5 bases and J by 4 bases, with 5 bases between the two germline ends. The germline V gene encodes CDR1 KGHDR and CDR2 SFDVKD. This CDR3 has 12 residues. The DNA for the CDR3 is TGTGCCACCAGTGGGCAGAATCAGCCCCAGCATTTT. Its translation: CATSGQNQPQHF.

In its sample, this clonotype was seen many times. The chain employs TRBV20-1 and TRBJ2-3, with D uncertain. The V gene's germline CDR1 is DFQATT and CDR2 SNEGSKA (reference sequence). The CDR3 is 15 amino acids. Trimming pared 3 bases from V and 2 bases from J, leaving 15 bases between. The CDR3: CSARHRSDPTDTQYF. CDR3 bases: TGCAGTGCTAGGCATCGGTCCGACCCCACAGATACGCAGTATTTT.